The subject of this entry is one T cell receptor (beta chain). Its antigen remains unidentified. The sample belongs to a study of long-term antiretroviral therapy in people with HIV. Study-wide context: A decade or so separates the oldest specimens from the later 2015 immediate-ART recommendation.

Sequencing relied on immunoSEQ assay v3.0, run at survey level. Assay: immunoSEQ multiplex PCR; the TCRdb copy retains only in-frame clones and omits some. Altogether around 18,000 clones are present, around 76% being singletons, with the ten largest covering under 15%. Findings of the study overall: Repertoires in HIV (unlike those of controls) had narrower CDR3 length ranges. Diversity remained lower than transplant donor controls, even though it increased after ART.

Germline V gives CDR1 ENHRY, CDR2 SYGVKD. The CDR3 is made up of 16 amino acids. The ends were cut back, 0 bases at V and 2 bases at J, with 14 bases in the middle. Sample: unsorted PBMCs, taken 0.5 years before starting antiretroviral therapy. The genes are TRBV10-3 and TRBJ2-7; tentative D call: TRBD1 (6 bases). The TCR originated in a woman aged 45-65 years with HIV. This CDR3 reads CAISESFQGLPYEQYF. CDR3 nucleotide sequence: TGTGCCATCAGTGAGTCTTTCCAGGGGCTACCCTACGAGCAGTACTTC.